This TCR beta chain was recorded in a study of blood T cell repertoires in COVID-19. Looking at the study overall: Some COVID-19 samples were acute and others convalescent; all came from the United States, Italy and Spain. PBMCs, B-cell-depleted T cells, or T cells provided the cDNA or gDNA that made up the material.

V was clipped by 2 bases and J by 4 bases, with 15 bases between them. This CDR3 contains 16 residues. CDR1 and CDR2 from the germline V gene are SGHNT and YYREEE (reference sequence). The protocol was immunoSEQ multiplex PCR, while the TCRdb copy is restricted to in-frame clones and leaves out a portion. The repertoire holds under 300,000 clones, with roughly 90% as singletons. The rearrangement uses TRBV5-4 and TRBJ2-2, with D perhaps TRBD1 (6 bases). The material sequenced was peripheral blood. The sequence was obtained from a man aged 60 to 75 with acute or convalescent COVID-19. The CDR3 DNA sequence: TGTGCCAGCAGCTTAGTCCCAGGGGAAAGCACCGGGGAGCTGTTTTTT. Protein sequence: CASSLVPGESTGELFF. Using reference TRBV5-4 and TRBJ2-2 for the parts outside the CDR3, the full variable domain is ETGVTQSPTHLIKTRGQQVTLRCSSQSGHNTVSWYQQALGQGPQFIFQYYREEENGRGNFPPRFSGLQFPNYSSELNVNALELDDSALYLCASSLVPGESTGELFFGEGSRLTVL.